The rows below give T cell receptor beta chains drawn from one sample of a study of T cell clonotyping in hematopoietic cell transplantation. Here immunoSEQ multiplex PCR was the method, and the copy in TCRdb shows in-frame clones only, minus some. This sample has over 10,000 clones; roughly 90% occur once, and the top ten carry over 0.95%. The material sequenced was peripheral blood mononuclear cells. These TCRs come from a man aged 30 to 39 in good health. Some clones in this sample may be carry-over from other donors' samples. Each CDR3 is given with its conserved first and last residue.

TRBJ2-7	TRBV2	CASRGGQGLHEQYF
TRBJ2-1	TRBV7-2	CASSLARVHYNEQFF
TRBJ1-1	TRBV5-4	CASSLRDTEAFF
TRBJ2-7	TRBV7-2	CASSLAGTGVYEQYF
TRBJ2-1	TRBV11-3	CASSYTGAGREQFF
TRBJ2-7	TRBV5-6	CASSLSSYEQYF
TRBJ2-7	TRBV5-6	CASSFGSVYEQYF
TRBJ2-3	TRBV5-1	CASSEGQGTDTQYF
TRBJ1-5	TRBV5-6	CASRYGGGLSQPQHF
TRBJ1-3	TRBV19	CASSTDGSSGNTIYF
TRBJ1-1	TRBV5-1	CASSSAGGQNTEAFF
TRBJ2-6	TRBV30	CAWSVQGGSGANVLTF
TRBJ1-2	TRBV10-3	CAISEGTAYYGYTF
TRBJ2-7	TRBV21-1	CASSNDSSGSTHEQYF
TRBJ1-5	TRBV11-2	CASISYRGGNQPQHF
TRBJ1-5	TRBV5-1	CASSTGQRDQPQHF
TRBJ2-5	TRBV11-2	CASSVSPGYQETQYF
TRBJ1-1	TRBV30	CAWSELGFGASNTEAFF
TRBJ2-7	TRBV5-1	CASSSGGEGAEQYF
TRBJ2-1	TRBV5-6	CASSPGQGPHNEQFF
TRBJ2-1	TRBV5-1	CASSLSSGVHNEQFF
TRBJ1-2	TRBV28	CASSSIGSANYGYTF
TRBJ2-3	TRBV6-5	CASKRGQGLSDTQYF
TRBJ2-2	TRBV11-3	CASSLMGATTGELFF
TRBJ1-2	TRBV6-5	CASGQGTRYGYTF
TRBJ1-2	TRBV30	CAWSLAGEAVTF
TRBJ1-2	TRBV5-1	CASSLGGTNYGYTF
TRBJ2-7	TRBV30	CAFSIYEQYF
TRBJ2-7	TRBV29-1	CSALGGRFYEQYF